The source of this T cell receptor beta chain is a study of cytomegalovirus exposure and HLA in healthy donors. The CDR3 is 14 residues long, ends included. CDR1 is SGHDT and CDR2 is YYEEEE in the germline V gene. As regards this clone: The antigen is unknown. The limits of the CDR3 on the DNA are not certain, so only TCRdb's listed CDR3 is given.

The PCR used 60 Vbeta and 13 Jbeta primers. The repertoire was sequenced with immunoSEQ multiplex PCR; TCRdb's copy has only in-frame clones and lacks some. This sample yields under 250,000 clones, of which around four fifths are seen a single time; approximately 2.5% belongs to the top ten. Points from the study as a whole: The authors reported that TCR beta sequences could predict HLA-A and HLA-B alleles. These predictions were accurate for most subjects in the first cohort. A later look showed TCR association rates differing by HLA locus, highest for DRB1 and lowest for HLA-C.

This TCR was recovered from a woman aged 40 to 50 in good health and CMV-seronegative. V usage is TRBV5-6 and J usage is TRBJ1-2; TRBD1 is taken as the D call from the table, unchecked against the DNA. Sequencing was done on a sample of PBMCs. CDR3 amino acids: CASSFGTGTVGVGF.